The 32 T cell receptor beta chains reported below all come from one sample, sequenced in a study of human T cells and chemical hapten exposure. TCRdb passed the RACE reads through MiXCR, listing each CDR3 protein once. The repertoire holds approximately 82,000 distinct CDR3 sequences, with more than 9% as singletons. The time point was: patch test 1, 2 weeks after DPC sensitization. The sample's treatment: therapeutic diphenylcyclopropenone sensitization with weekly scalp DPC. The sample was whole blood, taken in connection with sensitization to the hapten diphenylcyclopropenone (DPC). The receptors were sampled from a man aged 40-49 years with alopecia areata. Some clones in this sample may be carry-over from other donors' samples.

The chain is built from TRBV6-5 and TRBJ2-1; a weak D match, TRBD2 (6 bases). The CDR3 is 15 amino acids. Trimming pared 6 bases from V and 10 bases from J, leaving 22 bases between. Per germline, CDR1 MNHEY and CDR2 SVGAGI. The CDR3 here is CASSSSGGKYVEQFF. The CDR3 bases are TGTGCCAGCAGCTCCTCGGGCGGGAAGTATGTCGAGCAGTTCTTC.

In its sample, this clonotype was seen a few times. The chain uses TRBV5-4 and TRBJ1-2, with a weak D call TRBD1 (5 bases). Germline CDR1 is SGHNT and CDR2 is YYREEE (reference sequence). The length of the CDR3 is 15 residues. Trimming removed 4 bases from V and 5 bases from J, with 18 bases in between. CDR3 sequence: CASSLLGRSKYGYTF. DNA for the CDR3: TGTGCCAGCAGCCTACTGGGACGGAGCAAGTATGGCTACACCTTC.

V is TRBV21-1 and J is TRBJ2-7; TRBD1, as called in the table, went unchecked against the DNA. TRBV21-1 is annotated as a pseudogene. This CDR3 is 17 amino acids long. The CDR3 sequence: CASSRDRGKESRYEQYV. In nucleotides, the CDR3 is TGTGCCAGCAGCAGGGACAGGGGGAAAGAAAGTCGTTACGAGCAGTACGTC.

In this sample, this clonotype turned up many times. J is TRBJ1-5 and V is TRBV24-1; tentatively, D is TRBD1 (6 bases). The CDR3 contains 15 residues. Deletions cut 9 bases from V and 2 bases from J, with 16 bases between. Germline-derived CDR1 and CDR2 are KGHDR and SFDVKD. CDR3 sequence (DNA): TGTGCCACCGGAGGGGGGGGCAGTGGCAATCAGCCCCAGCATTTT. Its translation is CATGGGGSGNQPQHF.

Of note for this clonotype: The CDR3 does not close with the conserved phenylalanine or tryptophan, likely indicating a read error. The chain uses TRBV5-1 and TRBJ2-7; 10 bases are a match to TRBD1. V shed 4 bases, J shed 2 bases, and the junction held 3 bases outside the gene matches. The CDR3 runs 14 residues. Germline V gene lookup returns CDR1 SGHRS and CDR2 YFSETQ. CDR3 coding DNA: TGCGCCAGCAGCCGGGGACAGGGGACCTACGAGCAGTACTAC. Protein sequence: CASSRGQGTYEQYY.

In this sample, this clonotype turned up a few times. The chain employs TRBV3-1 and TRBJ2-1; the D gene is possibly TRBD2 (5 bases). In germline, CDR1 is LGHDT, CDR2 YNNKEL (reference sequence). This CDR3 spans 13 amino acids. V gave up 4 bases and J gave up 12 bases, with 16 bases separating them. The chain's CDR3 is CASSPSGSRGQFF. The CDR3 DNA reads as TGTGCCAGCAGCCCCTCAGGCTCCCGGGGGCAGTTCTTC.

This clonotype was counted only a few times. V and J are TRBV21-1 and TRBJ2-7; the table calls TRBD1, which could not be checked here. TRBV21-1 is classified as a pseudogene. The CDR3 extends over 17 amino acids. For the CDR3, the DNA is TGTGCCAGCGGTCTCCGACAGCGAAAAACCCGCTCCTACGAGCAGTACGTC. Its translation is CASGLRQRKTRSYEQYV.

This chain links TRBV6-5 with TRBJ2-1; the match to TRBD2 covers 7 bases. Germline V gene lookup returns CDR1 MNHEY and CDR2 SVGAGI. The CDR3 has 15 amino acids. The V gene end was trimmed by 6 bases and the J gene end by 6 bases; junction bases not matched to a gene: 11. As DNA, the CDR3 is TGTGCCAGCAGGAGAATTAGCGGGCCGACCAATGAGCAGTTCTTC. Its translation is CASRRISGPTNEQFF.

This clonotype has a handful of counts. J is TRBJ2-1 and V is TRBV11-2, with D hard to call. Germline CDR1 reads SGHAT; CDR2 reads FQNNGV. This CDR3 spans 12 amino acids. V was cut by 4 bases and J by 3 bases, with 4 bases left in between. The CDR3 reads CASSSDYNEQFF. CDR3 sequence (DNA): TGTGCCAGCAGCTCGGACTACAATGAGCAGTTCTTC.

This clonotype was seen repeatedly, ten times or more. The V gene is TRBV7-9, the J gene TRBJ1-2; TRBD1 might be the D (6 bases). Trimming left V 3 bases short and J 5 bases short, with 13 bases between. This CDR3 has 14 residues. CDR1 is SEHNR, CDR2 FQNEAQ, per germline (reference sequence). CDR3 residues: CASSLEVGTYGYTF. CDR3 nucleotides: TGTGCCAGCAGCTTGGAGGTGGGGACATATGGCTACACCTTC.

This clonotype was recorded a few times. This chain uses TRBV12-3 or TRBV12-4 with TRBJ2-1; D is unresolved. This CDR3 has 14 residues. V was cut by 5 bases and J by 5 bases, with 13 bases left in between. CDR3 loop: CASSPPLNHNEQFF. The CDR3 coding sequence is TGTGCCAGCAGTCCCCCTCTTAACCACAATGAGCAGTTCTTC.

In this sample, this clonotype turned up a few times. The V call is TRBV11-3, the J call TRBJ2-3; weak D call: TRBD2 (6 bases). With 4 bases removed from V and 8 bases from J, the gap between germline ends came to 16 bases. This CDR3 contains 14 residues. In germline, CDR1 is SGHNT, CDR2 YENEEA. The DNA of the CDR3 is TGTGCCAGCAGCTCCAGATCGGGGGTTGGTACGCAGTATTTT. Translating gives CASSSRSGVGTQYF. The variable domain in full, with the rest retrieved from reference TRBV11-3 and TRBJ2-3, is EAGVVQSPRYKIIEKKQPVAFWCNPISGHNTLYWYLQNLGQGPELLIRYENEEAVDDSQLPKDRFSAERLKGVDSTLKIQPAELGDSAVYLCASSSRSGVGTQYFGPGTRLTVL.

The rearrangement uses TRBV20-1 and TRBJ1-1; D is perhaps TRBD1 (5 bases). The CDR3 is 12 amino acids. Trimming removed 2 bases from V and 2 bases from J, with 6 bases in between. Germline assignment: CDR1 DFQATT and CDR2 SNEGSKA (reference sequence). The CDR3 loop reads CSARRGNTEAFF. For the CDR3, the DNA is TGCAGTGCTAGACGGGGCAACACTGAAGCTTTCTTT.

This clonotype occurred many times. The chain uses TRBV5-1 and TRBJ1-4; D might be TRBD1 (5 bases). Germline loops: CDR1 SGHRS, CDR2 YFSETQ. V lost 0 bases to trimming and J lost 4 bases, with 7 bases between them. The CDR3 length is 14 residues. The CDR3 DNA reads TGCGCCAGCAGCTTGGTAGGACATAATGAAAAACTGTTTTTT. This translates into CASSLVGHNEKLFF.

This clonotype was seen repeatedly, ten times or more. V gene TRBV7-8 combines with J gene TRBJ1-5; TRBD1 matches at 9 bases. J gave up 9 bases and V 4 bases, and 13 bases lay outside the gene matches. The CDR3 is made up of 16 amino acids. Germline CDR1 is SGHVS and CDR2 is FQNEAQ. The CDR3 region has the DNA TGTGCCAGCAGCTACAGGGGGCTGAGTCACGAGCCGCCCCAGCATTTT. This gives the protein CASSYRGLSHEPPQHF.

This clonotype was observed many times. The rearrangement uses TRBV6-2 or TRBV6-3 and TRBJ2-1, with 9 bases identical to TRBD2. Germline V gives CDR1 MNHEY, CDR2 SVGEGT. Unmatched junction bases numbered 18, after V lost 6 bases and J lost 9 bases. The CDR3 runs to 17 residues. Written as DNA, the CDR3 is TGTGCCAGCAGACTTGAGAAGCGGGAGGTCCGGGTGAGTGAGCAGTTCTTC. Protein: CASRLEKREVRVSEQFF.

The table lists this clonotype with many counts. V is TRBV7-2 and J is TRBJ1-3; D is perhaps TRBD1 (5 bases). Germline V gene sequence: CDR1 SGHTA, CDR2 FQGNSA. V lost 4 bases and J lost 2, with 9 bases in between. The CDR3 is 14 residues long. DNA of the CDR3: TGTGCCAGCAGCTCCGAAGGGGCTGGAAACACCATATATTTT. This gives the protein CASSSEGAGNTIYF. The complete variable domain, with remaining parts taken from reference TRBV7-2 and TRBJ1-3, reads GAGVSQSPSNKVTEKGKDVELRCDPISGHTALYWYRQSLGQGLEFLIYFQGNSAPDKSGLPSDRFSAERTGGSVSTLTIQRTQQEDSAVYLCASSSEGAGNTIYFGEGSWLTVV.

The rearrangement uses TRBV4-2 and TRBJ1-2; TRBD1 matches at 7 bases. V shed 0 bases, J shed 4 bases, and the junction held 8 bases outside the gene matches. The CDR3 length is 16 residues. CDR1 LGHNA and CDR2 YNFKEQ come from the germline V gene. As DNA, the CDR3 is TGTGCCAGCAGCCAAGATATAGGGGGCGGGATCTATGGCTACACCTTC. This translates into CASSQDIGGGIYGYTF.

This clonotype was recorded many times. The CDR3 region is CASRTPSGNNEKLFF. The CDR3 nucleotides are TGTGCCAGCAGGACCCCATCCGGGAACAATGAAAAACTGTTTTTT. The genes are TRBV28 and TRBJ1-4; D unresolved. V was trimmed by 6 bases and J by 5 bases, leaving 16 bases between them. Germline V gene data show CDR1 as MDHEN and CDR2 as SYDVKM. This CDR3 contains 15 residues. Complete variable domain (other parts from reference TRBV28 and TRBJ1-4): DVKVTQSSRYLVKRTGEKVFLECVQDMDHENMFWYRQDPGLGLRLIYFSYDVKMKEKGDIPEGYSVSREKKERFSLILESASTNQTSMYLCASRTPSGNNEKLFFGSGTQLSVL.

This chain connects TRBV24-1 to TRBJ2-5; D unclear. The CDR3 loop spans 15 amino acids. Trimming left V 3 bases short and J 5 bases short, with 15 bases between. The V gene's germline CDR1 is KGHDR and CDR2 SFDVKD. Here the CDR3 reads CATSDPRPGWETQYF. DNA of the CDR3: TGTGCCACCAGTGATCCAAGACCAGGATGGGAGACCCAGTACTTC.

This clonotype has ten or more counts. V gene TRBV28 combines with J gene TRBJ1-1, with 7 bases fitting TRBD1. This CDR3 region has 14 residues. The V segment lost 5 bases and the J segment 6 bases; nucleotides outside the gene matches: 9. Germline V CDR1 and CDR2: MDHEN, SYDVKM. CDR3 protein: CASSPLDRVPEAFF. The CDR3 bases are TGTGCCAGCAGTCCCCTCGACAGGGTCCCTGAAGCTTTCTTT.

DNA of the CDR3: TGTGCCAGCAGCTTAGAGAACCGGTACACAGATACGCAGTATTTT. Its translation is CASSLENRYTDTQYF. This sequence joins TRBV7-9 and TRBJ2-3; D not certain. The V end lost 1 base, the J end lost 2 bases, and 10 bases lay between the germline ends. This CDR3 has 15 residues. Germline CDR1 reads SEHNR; CDR2 reads FQNEAQ (reference sequence).

This clonotype has at least ten counts. CDR3: CSVGHGIPSLINNEQFF. The CDR3 DNA is TGCAGCGTTGGGCACGGGATTCCCTCCTTAATTAACAATGAGCAGTTCTTC. The V gene is TRBV29-1, the J gene TRBJ2-1; D is possibly TRBD2 (5 bases). The CDR3 runs 17 residues. Trimming shortened V by 4 bases and J by 5 bases, and 24 bases separated the two germline ends. Germline lookup yields CDR1 SQVTM and CDR2 ANQGSEA.

There are a few counts of this clonotype. The CDR3 sequence is CASSPGLETEAFF. CDR3 nucleotide sequence: TGTGCTAGTTCCCCTGGGCTGGAGACTGAAGCTTTCTTT. The chain couples TRBV12-5 to TRBJ1-1; D is undetermined. Germline-derived CDR1 and CDR2 are LGHNT and FRNRAP. The CDR3 sequence is 13 residues long. V lost 8 bases to trimming and J lost 5 bases, with 15 bases between them.

This clonotype was observed a handful of times. The chain is built from TRBV7-9 and TRBJ1-1, with D maybe TRBD1 (6 bases). The V gene lost 5 bases and the J gene lost 4 bases, with 14 bases spanning the gap. The V gene's germline CDR1 is SEHNR and CDR2 FQNEAQ (reference sequence). The CDR3 is 14 residues long. The CDR3 protein is CASSRTAPSTEAFF. CDR3 in DNA: TGTGCCAGCAGCCGGACAGCCCCTTCCACTGAAGCTTTCTTT.

The chain links TRBV6-4 to TRBJ2-3; 9 positions agree with TRBD2. There are 15 residues in the CDR3. The germline V gene has CDR1 MRHNA and CDR2 SNTAGT. V lost 4 bases to trimming and J lost 3 bases; unmatched junction nucleotides: 5. The CDR3: CASSVTAGGTDTQYF. CDR3 bases: TGTGCCAGCAGTGTTACAGCGGGAGGAACAGATACGCAGTATTTT.

This clonotype occurred a few times. The chain links TRBV25-1 to TRBJ2-1; a weak D match, TRBD2 (5 bases). CDR3 length equals 15 residues. CDR1 and CDR2 (germline): MGHDK, SYGVNS. With 3 bases removed from V and 0 bases from J, the gap between germline ends came to 9 bases. The CDR3 spells CASSDGVSSYNEQFF. CDR3 nucleotide sequence: TGTGCCAGCAGTGACGGGGTTAGCTCCTACAATGAGCAGTTCTTC.

This clonotype was observed a few times. The chain's CDR3 is CSVFDSDQYF. The CDR3 nucleotides read TGCAGCGTCTTTGACAGCGATCAGTACTTC. The genes are TRBV29-1 and TRBJ2-4; TRBD1 is a possible D gene (5 bases). Trimming left V 6 bases short and J 12 bases short, with 12 bases between. The length of the CDR3 is 10 residues. Germline CDR1 SQVTM, CDR2 ANQGSEA. Drawing the rest from reference TRBV29-1 and TRBJ2-4, the complete variable domain is SAVISQKPSRDICQRGTSLTIQCQVDSQVTMMFWYRQQPGQSLTLIATANQGSEATYESGFVIDKFPISRPNLTFSTLTVSNMSPEDSSIYLCSVFDSDQYFGAGTRLSVL.

This clonotype occurred many times. The V and J genes are TRBV12-3 or TRBV12-4 and TRBJ2-1, with TRBD2 matching over 9 bases. J was trimmed by 6 bases and V by 7 bases; bases with no gene match: 4. The CDR3 contains 13 residues. The CDR3: CASTGTSSNEQFF. CDR3 coding DNA: TGTGCCAGCACCGGGACTAGCAGCAATGAGCAGTTCTTC.

This clonotype is labeled as medium-sized. V gene TRBV29-1 combines with J gene TRBJ2-7; 7 bases agree with TRBD1. The junction had 3 bases not matched to a gene; V was cut back by 5 bases and J by 2 bases. Germline assignment: CDR1 SQVTM and CDR2 ANQGSEA. The CDR3 covers 12 residues. This CDR3 is CSVLRGTYEQYF. The CDR3 DNA reads TGCAGCGTTCTCAGGGGGACCTACGAGCAGTACTTC.

The chain links TRBV4-2 to TRBJ2-5; 8 bases line up with TRBD2. The V and J ends lost 4 bases and 1 base, in that order; junction bases with no gene match: 5. Germline-derived CDR1 and CDR2 are LGHNA and YNFKEQ. The CDR3 has 15 amino acids. The CDR3 here is CASSRSSGPQETQYF. CDR3 DNA sequence: TGTGCCAGCAGCCGGTCTAGCGGGCCCCAAGAGACCCAGTACTTC.

This clonotype was recorded a few times. This sequence joins TRBV12-3 or TRBV12-4 and TRBJ2-3; D is ambiguous. V was clipped by 1 base and J by 0 bases, with 5 bases between them. This CDR3 contains 14 residues. The CDR3 DNA reads as TGTGCCAGCAGTTTAGATACAAGCACAGATACGCAGTATTTT. Its protein is CASSLDTSTDTQYF.